This TCR beta chain was found in a study of cytomegalovirus exposure and HLA in healthy donors. General study findings and limits: Presence/absence results assume similar sequencing depth per donor, which may not hold. In a later analysis, a genetic analysis reported fewer productive-TCR N-insertions in an Asian-associated ancestry cluster than the cohort average. According to reports, the classifier identified cytomegalovirus status with high specificity and sensitivity.

The primer mix had 60 Vbeta and 13 Jbeta primers. Clones were sequenced by immunoSEQ multiplex PCR, and TCRdb holds only the in-frame ones, with some missing. The table has around 95,000 clones, around 74% seen once. In its sample, this clone was seen once. Its target is not known. The CDR3 is 15 amino acids. CDR1 is MNHEY, CDR2 SVGAGI, per germline. After removal of 2 bases from V and 6 bases from J, the junction contained 7 bases not matched to a gene. This chain connects TRBV6-5 to TRBJ2-3, with TRBD1 matching 8 bases. Material: PBMCs. The origin of this receptor is a man under 40 in good health and CMV-seropositive. DNA of the CDR3: TGTGCCAGCAGTTACCGGGACAGGCCCGTGGATACGCAGTATTTT. It codes for CASSYRDRPVDTQYF.